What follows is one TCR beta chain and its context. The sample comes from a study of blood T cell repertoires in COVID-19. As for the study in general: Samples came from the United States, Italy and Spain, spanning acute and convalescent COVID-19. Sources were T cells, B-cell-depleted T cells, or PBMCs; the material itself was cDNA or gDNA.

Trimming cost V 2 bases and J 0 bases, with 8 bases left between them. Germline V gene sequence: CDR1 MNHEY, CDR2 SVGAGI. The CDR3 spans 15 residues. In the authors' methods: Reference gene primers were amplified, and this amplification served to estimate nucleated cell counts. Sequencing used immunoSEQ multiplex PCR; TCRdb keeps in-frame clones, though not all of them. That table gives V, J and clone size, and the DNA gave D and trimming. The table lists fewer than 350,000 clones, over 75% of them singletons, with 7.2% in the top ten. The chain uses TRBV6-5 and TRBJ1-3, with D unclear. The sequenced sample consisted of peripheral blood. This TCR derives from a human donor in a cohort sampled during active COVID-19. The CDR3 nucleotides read TGTGCCAGCAGTTACACACGCAGCTCTGGAAACACCATATATTTT. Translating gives CASSYTRSSGNTIYF.